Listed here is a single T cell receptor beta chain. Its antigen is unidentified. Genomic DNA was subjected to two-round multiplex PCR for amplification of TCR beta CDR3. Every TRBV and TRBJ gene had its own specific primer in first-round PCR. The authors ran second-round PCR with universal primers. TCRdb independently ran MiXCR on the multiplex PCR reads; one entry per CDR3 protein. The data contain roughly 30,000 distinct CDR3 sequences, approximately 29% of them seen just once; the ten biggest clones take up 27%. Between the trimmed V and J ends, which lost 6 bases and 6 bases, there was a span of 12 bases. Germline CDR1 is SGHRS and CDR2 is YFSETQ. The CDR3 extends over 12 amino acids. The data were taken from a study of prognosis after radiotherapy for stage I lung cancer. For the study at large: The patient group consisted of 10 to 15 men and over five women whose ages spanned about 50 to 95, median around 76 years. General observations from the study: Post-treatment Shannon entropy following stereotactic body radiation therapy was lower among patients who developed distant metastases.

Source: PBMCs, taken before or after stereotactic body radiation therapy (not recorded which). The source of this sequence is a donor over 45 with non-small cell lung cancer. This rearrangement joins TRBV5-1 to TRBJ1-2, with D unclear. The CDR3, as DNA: TGCGCCAGCATCTTAGGAGGTCATGGCTACACCTTC. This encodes CASILGGHGYTF.